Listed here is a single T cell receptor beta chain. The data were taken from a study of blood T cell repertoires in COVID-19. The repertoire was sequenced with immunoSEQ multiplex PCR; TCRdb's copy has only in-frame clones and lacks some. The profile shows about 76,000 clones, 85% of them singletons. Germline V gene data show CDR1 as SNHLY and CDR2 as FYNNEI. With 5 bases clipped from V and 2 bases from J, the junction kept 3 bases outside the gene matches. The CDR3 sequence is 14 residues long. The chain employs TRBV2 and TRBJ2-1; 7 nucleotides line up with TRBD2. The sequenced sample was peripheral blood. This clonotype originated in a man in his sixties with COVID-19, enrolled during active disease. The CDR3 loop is CASSTSVTYNEQFF. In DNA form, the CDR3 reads TGTGCCAGCAGTACTAGCGTCACCTACAATGAGCAGTTCTTC.